What follows describes a single TCR beta chain. Its specificity is not known. The entry originates in a study of shared clonotypes between healthy human individuals. Germline V gene sequence: CDR1 SGHAT, CDR2 FQNNGV. Trimming took off 4 bases at V and 5 bases at J, with 11 bases between the two ends. The CDR3 has 13 amino acids. This table comes from immunoSEQ multiplex PCR, and its TCRdb copy is limited to in-frame clones, with some not included. The sample has about 2,500,000 clones; roughly nine tenths are singletons. Regarding the study as a whole: It was expected that sequencing depth would affect clonotype sharing among donors.

The source material was naive CD4+ T cells sorted from blood. Described subset: CD45RA+ positively selected. The rearrangement links TRBV11-2 to TRBJ1-1; no clear D gene. The clonotype comes from a man younger than 30 in good health. CDR3 region: CASSSTWETEAFF. Written as DNA, the CDR3 is TGTGCCAGCAGCTCGACCTGGGAAACTGAAGCTTTCTTT.